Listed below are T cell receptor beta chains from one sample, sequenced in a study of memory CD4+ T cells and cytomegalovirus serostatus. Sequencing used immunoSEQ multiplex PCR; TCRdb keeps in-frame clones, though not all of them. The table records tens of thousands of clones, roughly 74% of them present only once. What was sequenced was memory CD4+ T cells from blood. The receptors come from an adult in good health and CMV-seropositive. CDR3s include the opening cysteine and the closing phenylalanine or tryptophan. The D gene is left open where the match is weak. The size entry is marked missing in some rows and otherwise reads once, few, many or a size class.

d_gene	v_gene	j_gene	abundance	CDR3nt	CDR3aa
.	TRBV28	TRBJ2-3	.	TGTGCCAGCAGTTTGGGGGGCACAGATACGCAGTATTTT	CASSLGGTDTQYF
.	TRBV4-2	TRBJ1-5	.	TGTGCCAGCAGCCAAGAACCGGACAGCGCTAGCAATCAGCCCCAGCATTTT	CASSQEPDSASNQPQHF
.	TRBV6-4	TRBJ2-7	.	TGTGCCAGCAGTGACTCACGGGTCGAGCAGTACTTC	CASSDSRVEQYF
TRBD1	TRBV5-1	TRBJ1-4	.	TGCGCCAGCAGCTTGTACCAGGGGGCGGAGGAAAAACTGTTTTTT	CASSLYQGAEEKLFF
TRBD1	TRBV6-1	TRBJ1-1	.	TGTGCCAGCAGAGGGCAGGGGGCGCTTACTGAAGCTTTCTTT	CASRGQGALTEAFF
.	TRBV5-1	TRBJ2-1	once	TGCGCCAGCAGCTTGTCTACCCAACTCAATGAGCAGTTCTTC	CASSLSTQLNEQFF
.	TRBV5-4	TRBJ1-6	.	TGTGCCAGCAGCCCCATACCGGGACGTAGTTCACCCCTCCACTTT	CASSPIPGRSSPLHF
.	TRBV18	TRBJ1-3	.	TGTGCCAGCTCACCACAGGACAGCTCAGACGCCTCTGGAAACACCATATATTTT	CASSPQDSSDASGNTIYF
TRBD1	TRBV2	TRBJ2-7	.	TGTGCCAGCCACGTTCAGGAGACAGGGTCCCACGAGCAGTACTTC	CASHVQETGSHEQYF
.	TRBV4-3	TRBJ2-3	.	TGCGCCAGCAGCCGCGGGGAATGGGGCACAGATACGCAGTATTTT	CASSRGEWGTDTQYF
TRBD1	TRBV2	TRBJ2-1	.	TGTGCCAGCACGAGGGGGCGAAGGGGTGAGCAGTTCTTC	CASTRGRRGEQFF
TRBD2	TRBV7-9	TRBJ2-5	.	TGTGCCAGCAGCTTAGGGCTAGCGGGGGTGGAGACCCAGTACTTC	CASSLGLAGVETQYF
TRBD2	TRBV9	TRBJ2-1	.	TGTGCCAGCAATCTCGCGGGGGGGCCGTACAATGAGCAGTTCTTC	CASNLAGGPYNEQFF
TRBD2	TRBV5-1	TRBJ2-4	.	TGCGCCAGCAGCCCTGCTAGCGGATGGCAAAACATTCAGTACTTC	CASSPASGWQNIQYF
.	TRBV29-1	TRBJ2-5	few	TGCAGCGTTGTTACTGCAAGAGGAGGGGAAGAGACCCAGTACTTC	CSVVTARGGEETQYF
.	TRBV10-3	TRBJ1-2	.	TGTGCCATCAGGAGGGACTTGGATGGCTACACCTTC	CAIRRDLDGYTF
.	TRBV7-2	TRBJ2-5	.	TGTGCCAGCAGCTTAAGTTCAGGGGCAGGTGGTCAAGAGACCCAGTACTTC	CASSLSSGAGGQETQYF
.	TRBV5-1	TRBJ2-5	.	TGCGCCAGCAGCTTGGAACAGTTCCAAGAGACCCAGTACTTC	CASSLEQFQETQYF
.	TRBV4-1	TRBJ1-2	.	TGCGCCAGCAGCCACCCAGCCCGGGGAGAGTATGGCTACACCTTC	CASSHPARGEYGYTF
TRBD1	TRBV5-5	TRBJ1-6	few	TGTGCCAGCAGCAAGGACAGGGTTCGTTCACCCCTCCACTTT	CASSKDRVRSPLHF
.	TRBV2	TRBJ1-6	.	TGTGCCAGCACGGTGGAGGTTAATTCACCCCTCCACTTT	CASTVEVNSPLHF
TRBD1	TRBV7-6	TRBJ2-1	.	TGTGCCAGCAGCTTCGACAGGGGGTCGGGTGAGCAGTTCTTC	CASSFDRGSGEQFF